The rows below give T cell receptor beta chains drawn from one sample of a study of T-cell memory formation after mild COVID-19. TCRdb ran MiXCR on the 5' RACE reads and lists one entry per CDR3 protein. The table shows over 500,000 distinct CDR3 sequences, with 17% occurring only once. Sequencing used PBMCs or a T cell subset sorted from them (not recorded which). These receptors all stem from an adult woman who had mild COVID-19 (a few samples of this study predate the infection). Cell type and time point are not known. The conserved cysteine and the conserved F or W are not part of the CDR3 here. The D gene is left open where the match is weak.

len	d_gene	v_gene	j_gene	CDR3aa
12	NA	TRBV19	TRBJ1-1	ASSKVRGFTEAF
11	NA	TRBV25-1	TRBJ2-3	ASSLLERHTQY
8	NA	TRBV27	TRBJ2-7	ASSFRKQY
12	TRBD1	TRBV29-1	TRBJ2-7	SVETGGASYEQY
11	NA	TRBV9	TRBJ2-3	ASSGGPTDTQY
12	NA	TRBV7-9	TRBJ1-1	ASSFGQRGSVAF
11	TRBD1	TRBV20-1	TRBJ2-7	SAPRTGEVEQY
12	NA	TRBV6-5	TRBJ2-7	ASSYSPEASEQY
14	NA	TRBV15	TRBJ2-5	ATSRALGTDQETQY
14	NA	TRBV7-9	TRBJ2-6	ASSLRESSGANVLT
13	TRBD2	TRBV20-1	TRBJ2-5	SAAGASGGEETQY
13	NA	TRBV6-6	TRBJ1-6	ASSYEAGWNSPLH
13	NA	TRBV7-9	TRBJ2-5	ASSLATGEGATQY
15	NA	TRBV4-3	TRBJ2-1	ASSQDPLGSSYNEQF
13	NA	TRBV20-1	TRBJ2-7	SARDSHTGLIEQY
11	TRBD1	TRBV7-8	TRBJ2-7	ASSLSGQDAYG
11	TRBD2	TRBV12-3/TRBV12-4	TRBJ2-5	ASSFGLGETQY
15	TRBD2	TRBV7-9	TRBJ2-2	ASSTRLAGTNTGELF
12	NA	TRBV9	TRBJ1-1	ASSVRSLDTEAF
15	TRBD2	TRBV4-1	TRBJ2-3	ASSQESGGLSTDTQY
13	NA	TRBV7-6	TRBJ2-3	ASSLDGGGADTQY
10	NA	TRBV6-2/TRBV6-3	TRBJ2-7	ASTGLGYEQY
13	TRBD1	TRBV24-1	TRBJ2-4	ATSDSGQGGNIQY
12	TRBD2	TRBV20-1	TRBJ2-3	SARGLAGAATQY